The T cell receptor beta chain described here comes from a study of metastatic and nonmetastatic thyroid tumors. Study-wide context: Blood and tumor or nodule tissue repertoires from malignant and benign thyroid patients were compared.

TCRdb called clones again from the PCR reads with MiXCR. Of about 59,000 clones listed, under 30% were seen once; the top ten hold about 15%. CDR1 PRHDT and CDR2 FYEKMQ come from the germline V gene (reference sequence). The CDR3 is made up of 16 amino acids. V gave up 1 base and J gave up 4 bases, with 16 bases separating them. No treatment of any kind had been given to any patient before thyroid surgery. The rearrangement links TRBV13 to TRBJ1-2; D may be TRBD1 (6 bases). Sequenced sample: blood. The receptor was isolated from a female donor with papillary thyroid cancer or a benign thyroid nodule (not recorded which). Some clones in this sample may be carry-over from other donors' samples. CDR3: CASSLELGASPYGYTF. CDR3 sequence (DNA): TGTGCCAGCAGCTTAGAACTGGGGGCGTCCCCCTATGGCTACACCTTC.